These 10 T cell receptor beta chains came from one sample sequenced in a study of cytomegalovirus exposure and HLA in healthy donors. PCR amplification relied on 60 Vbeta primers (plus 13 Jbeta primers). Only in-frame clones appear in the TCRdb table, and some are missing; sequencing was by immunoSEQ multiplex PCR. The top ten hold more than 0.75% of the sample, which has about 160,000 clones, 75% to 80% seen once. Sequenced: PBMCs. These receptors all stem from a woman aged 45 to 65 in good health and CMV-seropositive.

The CDR3 DNA reads as TGTGCCAGCAGCTCGGGGTCAACGCGGCCCCAGCATTTT. It yields the protein CASSSGSTRPQHF. V gene TRBV7-9 combines with J gene TRBJ1-5; unclear D gene. The CDR3 has 13 residues. CDR1 is SEHNR and CDR2 is FQNEAQ in the germline V gene (reference sequence). The V gene lost 4 bases and the J gene lost 9 bases, with 13 bases spanning the gap.

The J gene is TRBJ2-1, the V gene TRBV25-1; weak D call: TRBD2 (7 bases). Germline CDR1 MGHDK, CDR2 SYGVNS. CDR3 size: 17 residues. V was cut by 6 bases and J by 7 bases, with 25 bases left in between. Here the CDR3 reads CASSLLGGGPGSNEQFF. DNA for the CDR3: TGTGCCAGCAGCCTCCTAGGGGGAGGGCCGGGTTCGAATGAGCAGTTCTTC.

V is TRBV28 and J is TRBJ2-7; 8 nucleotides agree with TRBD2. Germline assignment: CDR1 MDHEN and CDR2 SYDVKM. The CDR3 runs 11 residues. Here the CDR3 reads CAYGRGKEQYF. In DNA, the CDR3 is TGTGCTTACGGGAGGGGGAAGGAGCAGTACTTC.

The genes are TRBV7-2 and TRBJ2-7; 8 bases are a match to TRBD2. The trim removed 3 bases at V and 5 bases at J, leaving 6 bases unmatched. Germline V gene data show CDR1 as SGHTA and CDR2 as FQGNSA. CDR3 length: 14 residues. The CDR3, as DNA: TGTGCCAGCAGCTTTACGGGGGGGCCGGACGAGCAGTACTTC. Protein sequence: CASSFTGGPDEQYF.

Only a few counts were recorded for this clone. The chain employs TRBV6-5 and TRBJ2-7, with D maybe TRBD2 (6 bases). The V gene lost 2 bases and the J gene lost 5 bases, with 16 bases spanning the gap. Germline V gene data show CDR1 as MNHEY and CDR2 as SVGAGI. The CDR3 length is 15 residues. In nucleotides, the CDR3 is TGTGCCAGCAGTTACGGGGGGAGCCGTTCTCACGAGCAGTACTTC. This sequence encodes CASSYGGSRSHEQYF.

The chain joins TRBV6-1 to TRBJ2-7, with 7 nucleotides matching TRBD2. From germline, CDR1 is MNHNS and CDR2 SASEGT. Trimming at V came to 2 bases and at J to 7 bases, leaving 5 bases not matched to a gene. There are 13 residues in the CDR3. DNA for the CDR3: TGTGCCAGCAGTGAATCACTAGCGAGGGAGCAGTACTTC. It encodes CASSESLAREQYF.

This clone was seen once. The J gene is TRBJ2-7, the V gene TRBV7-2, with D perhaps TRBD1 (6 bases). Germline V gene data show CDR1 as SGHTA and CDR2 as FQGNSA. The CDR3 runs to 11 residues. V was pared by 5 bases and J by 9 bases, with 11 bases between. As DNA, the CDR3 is TGTGCCAGCAGCCAGGGGTCGGGGCAGTACTTC. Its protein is CASSQGSGQYF.

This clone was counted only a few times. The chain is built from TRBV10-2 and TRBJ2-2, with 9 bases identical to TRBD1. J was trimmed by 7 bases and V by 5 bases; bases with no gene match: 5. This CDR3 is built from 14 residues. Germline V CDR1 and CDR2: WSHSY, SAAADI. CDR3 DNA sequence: TGCGCCAGCAGTCCAGTGACAGGGGGCGGGGAGCTGTTTTTT. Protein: CASSPVTGGGELFF.

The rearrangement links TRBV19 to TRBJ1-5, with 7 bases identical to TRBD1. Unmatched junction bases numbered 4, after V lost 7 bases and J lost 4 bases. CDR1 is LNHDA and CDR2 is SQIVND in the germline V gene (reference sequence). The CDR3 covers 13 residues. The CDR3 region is CASNFRGNQPQHF. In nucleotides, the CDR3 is TGTGCCAGTAATTTCAGGGGGAATCAGCCCCAGCATTTT.

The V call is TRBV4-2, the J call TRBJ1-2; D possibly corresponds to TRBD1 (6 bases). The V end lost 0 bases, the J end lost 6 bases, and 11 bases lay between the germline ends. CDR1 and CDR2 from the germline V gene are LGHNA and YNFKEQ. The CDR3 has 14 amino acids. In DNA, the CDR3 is TGTGCCAGCAGCCAAGAATCAGGGACACATGGCTACACCTTC. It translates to CASSQESGTHGYTF.